This entry is about one T cell receptor beta chain. What it binds is not known. The sample belongs to a study of T cell responses to AZD1222 COVID-19 vaccine. From germline, CDR1 is SGHRS and CDR2 YFSETQ. Trimming removed 0 bases at V and 5 bases at J, with 21 bases between. This CDR3 comprises 18 residues. Some clones are missing from TCRdb's copy, which holds only in-frame ones; the method was immunoSEQ multiplex PCR. The table lists 90,000 to 140,000 clones, nearly 90% of them singletons. Study results and caveats: Nearly half of spike-specific TCRs reportedly target unmutated variant regions. AZD1222 recipients seropositive at baseline numbered only five or six. Compared with day 0, the breadth and depth of the Spike-specific TCR repertoire rose significantly after two doses of AZD1222.

The sequencing here drew on peripheral blood, taken 28 days after the second AZD1222 dose. This sequence was found in an adult who received the AZD1222 COVID-19 vaccine. The chain employs TRBV5-1 and TRBJ2-1; D gene ambiguous. In DNA form, the CDR3 reads TGCGCCAGCAGCTTGGCCTTCTTATATGGACCCCCGCACAATGAGCAGTTCTTC. As protein: CASSLAFLYGPPHNEQFF.